This TCR beta chain was identified during a study of cytomegalovirus exposure and HLA in healthy donors. A word on this clone: Its antigen is unidentified.

Study-level points and caveats: Approximately 160 TCR beta chains were listed as cytomegalovirus-associated. In a later analysis, 15,000 to 20,000 TCR beta sequences were associated with HLA alleles at 0.05 false discovery rate.

PCR involved 60 Vbeta and 13 Jbeta primers. The protocol was immunoSEQ multiplex PCR, while the TCRdb copy is restricted to in-frame clones and leaves out a portion. The sample comprises under 200,000 clones, approximately 74% of which are singletons, and 2.8% rests with the top ten. This CDR3 is built from 14 residues. Germline V gene data show CDR1 as SGHTA and CDR2 as FQGNSA. V lost 1 base and J lost 6, with 10 bases in between. The clonotype was recovered from a young woman in good health and CMV-seronegative. The sample comprised PBMCs. V is TRBV7-2 and J is TRBJ1-5; D ambiguous. The CDR3 sequence is CASSLGGGSQPQHF. CDR3 DNA sequence: TGTGCCAGCAGCTTAGGTGGAGGGAGTCAGCCCCAGCATTTT.